These 30 T cell receptor beta chains were all obtained from the same sample, sequenced in a study of blood T cell repertoires in COVID-19. Generated by immunoSEQ multiplex PCR, the TCRdb table keeps only in-frame clones and is missing some. The table lists approximately 190,000 clones, about 88% of them singletons. Sequencing input: peripheral blood. Receptors were obtained from a woman between 40 and 55 years old who had recovered from COVID-19.

The chain links TRBV30 to TRBJ1-1; unclear D gene. Germline lookup yields CDR1 GTSNPN and CDR2 SVGIG (reference sequence). The CDR3 sequence is 14 residues long. V was trimmed by 8 bases and J by 0 bases, leaving 16 bases between them. The CDR3 nucleotides are TGTGCCGGTCGGGAAAACATCATGAACACTGAAGCTTTCTTT. It is translated as CAGRENIMNTEAFF. Variable domain in full (rest from reference TRBV30 and TRBJ1-1): SQTIHQWPATLVQPVGSPLSLECTVEGTSNPNLYWYRQAAGRGLQLLFYSVGIGQISSEVPQNLSASRPQDRQFILSSKKLLLSDSGFYLCAGRENIMNTEAFFGQGTRLTVV.

The V call is TRBV3-1 (or the pseudogene TRBV3-2), the J call TRBJ2-2; 9 nucleotides align to TRBD2. Germline CDR1 LGHDT, CDR2 YNNKEL (reference sequence). The V gene end was trimmed by 4 bases and the J gene end by 3 bases; junction bases not matched to a gene: 6. The CDR3 is 16 residues long. As DNA, the CDR3 is TGTGCCAGCAGCCCCCGACTAGCGGCGGACACCGGGGAGCTGTTTTTT. Residues: CASSPRLAADTGELFF.

The chain has TRBV11-1 and TRBJ2-1; TRBD2 is a possible D gene (5 bases). From germline, CDR1 is SGHAT and CDR2 FQDESV (reference sequence). CDR3 size: 16 residues. The V end was cut by 0 bases, the J end by 4 bases, with 13 bases between. The CDR3 DNA sequence: TGTGCCAGCAGCTTAGCGCGGGCCAGAAATTACAATGAGCAGTTCTTC. Translation gives CASSLARARNYNEQFF.

The rearrangement uses TRBV12-3 or TRBV12-4 and TRBJ2-1, with a tentative D call TRBD2 (5 bases). V lost 10 bases to trimming and J lost 5 bases, with 15 bases between them. This CDR3 region has 13 residues. The CDR3 sequence: CATRTSSDNEQFF. CDR3 sequence (DNA): TGTGCCACCAGGACTTCCTCGGACAATGAGCAGTTCTTC.

The sample holds a few counts of this clone. This CDR3 reads CASSLRGRHEQYF. CDR3 in DNA: TGTGCCAGCAGTTTAAGGGGTAGGCACGAGCAGTACTTC. The chain recombines TRBV27 with TRBJ2-7; D is perhaps TRBD1 (5 bases). Germline loops: CDR1 MNHEY, CDR2 SMNVEV (reference sequence). V was cut by 2 bases and J by 5 bases, with 10 bases left in between. The CDR3 contains 13 residues.

As to this clone: This specimen includes other DNA sequences encoding the same CDR3. The CDR3 DNA reads as TGTGCCAGTAGCGGACAGGGCGGCAATCAGCCCCAGCATTTT. This codes for CASSGQGGNQPQHF. J is TRBJ1-5 and V is TRBV19; 8 nucleotides line up with TRBD1. Germline V CDR1 and CDR2: LNHDA, SQIVND (reference sequence). CDR3 length equals 14 residues. The trim removed 6 bases at V and 2 bases at J, leaving 3 bases unmatched.

The CDR3 here is CASSDTYSGNTIYF. The CDR3 nucleotides are TGTGCCAGCAGTGACACATACTCTGGAAACACCATATATTTT. V usage is TRBV2 and J usage is TRBJ1-3; D is unclear. Germline V gives CDR1 SNHLY, CDR2 FYNNEI. The ends were cut back, 3 bases at V and 0 bases at J, with 6 bases in the middle. This CDR3 is 14 amino acids long.

The CDR3 region is CASSAWDGGLATQYF. CDR3 nucleotide sequence: TGTGCCAGCAGTGCCTGGGACGGAGGGCTTGCGACCCAGTACTTC. V usage is TRBV25-1 and J usage is TRBJ2-5; D may be TRBD2 (6 bases). The CDR3 runs to 15 residues. V was shortened by 4 bases and J by 7 bases, with 19 bases between the two germline ends. Germline V CDR1 and CDR2: MGHDK, SYGVNS.

V gene TRBV7-8 combines with J gene TRBJ1-5; 9 nucleotides match TRBD1. This CDR3 has 17 amino acids. The junction had 8 bases not matched to a gene; V was cut back by 5 bases and J by 0 bases. The germline gives CDR1 SGHVS, CDR2 FQNEAQ. CDR3 DNA sequence: TGTGCCAGCAGCCCGGGGACAGGGCCTTATAGCAATCAGCCCCAGCATTTT. Translation gives CASSPGTGPYSNQPQHF.

This clone has a single count. The chain employs TRBV6-2 or TRBV6-3 and TRBJ2-2, with 7 bases fitting TRBD2. Germline V lookup: CDR1 MNHEY, CDR2 SVGEGT. The CDR3 extends over 15 amino acids. The V and J ends lost 4 bases and 7 bases, in that order; junction bases with no gene match: 9. CDR3 nucleotide sequence: TGTGCCAGCAGTTCCCTAGCGGATATTGTCGGGGAGCTGTTTTTT. Protein product: CASSSLADIVGELFF.

This clone was observed a single time. The V and J genes are TRBV3-1 (or the pseudogene TRBV3-2) and TRBJ2-1, with 10 bases matching TRBD2. Germline V gives CDR1 LGHDT, CDR2 YNNKEL (reference sequence). V lost 0 bases, J lost 6 bases, and 5 bases stayed unmatched. The CDR3 contains 16 residues. The CDR3 nucleotides are TGTGCCAGCAGCCAAGAAGGAGCGGGAGGGCCCAATGAGCAGTTCTTC. This codes for CASSQEGAGGPNEQFF.

The chain has TRBV19 and TRBJ2-1; the match to TRBD2 covers 10 bases. The germline gives CDR1 LNHDA, CDR2 SQIVND (reference sequence). The length of the CDR3 is 16 residues. Trimming removed 9 bases from V and 4 bases from J; junction bases left unmatched: 12. The CDR3 DNA sequence: TGTGCCAGCAACCAGCGGGAGGGCGCCAGATACAATGAGCAGTTCTTC. Translated, it gives CASNQREGARYNEQFF.

The CDR3 sequence is CASSFADRVDQPQHF. The DNA of the CDR3 is TGTGCCAGCAGCTTTGCGGACAGGGTCGATCAGCCCCAGCATTTT. The J gene is TRBJ1-5, the V gene TRBV5-6, with 8 bases identical to TRBD1. There are 15 residues in the CDR3. Unmatched junction bases numbered 6, after V lost 2 bases and J lost 5 bases. The V gene's germline CDR1 is SGHDT and CDR2 YYEEEE.

The V call is TRBV12-3 or TRBV12-4, the J call TRBJ1-1; possible D gene TRBD1, 5 bases. V was trimmed by 5 bases and J by 3 bases, leaving 10 bases between them. The CDR3 runs to 13 residues. For the CDR3, the DNA is TGTGCCAGCAGTACCAGGGTTGACACTGAAGCTTTCTTT. Protein product: CASSTRVDTEAFF.

This clone was detected once. The V call is TRBV6-5, the J call TRBJ2-3, with D uncertain. There are 12 residues in the CDR3. Looked up from germline, CDR1 is MNHEY and CDR2 is SVGAGI. Trimming shortened V by 8 bases and J by 0 bases, and 6 bases separated the two germline ends. The CDR3 DNA reads as TGTGCCAGCCAGACTAGCACAGATACGCAGTATTTT. Its protein is CASQTSTDTQYF.

This rearrangement joins TRBV5-1 to TRBJ1-4; D not resolved. Germline V lookup: CDR1 SGHRS, CDR2 YFSETQ. This CDR3 comprises 15 residues. Deletions cut 1 base from V and 8 bases from J, with 15 bases between. This CDR3 reads CASSLSGRGDEKLFF. The CDR3 nucleotides are TGCGCCAGCAGCTTGAGCGGGAGAGGTGACGAAAAACTGTTTTTT.

The CDR3 region is CASSLAGGYNEQFF. Here the CDR3 DNA reads TGTGCCAGCAGCTTAGCGGGGGGTTACAATGAGCAGTTCTTC. This chain uses TRBV7-3 with TRBJ2-1; TRBD2 aligns across 8 bases. CDR3 length: 14 amino acids. V trimming: 2 bases; J trimming: 4 bases; junction bases outside the gene matches: 1. CDR1 and CDR2 from the germline V gene are SGHTA and FQGTGA.

This clone was detected only once. V and J are TRBV7-9 and TRBJ2-1; D unresolved. The CDR3 is made up of 15 amino acids. V shed 8 bases and J shed 1 base, with 15 bases lying between them. Germline V gives CDR1 SEHNR, CDR2 FQNEAQ (reference sequence). The CDR3 nucleotides read TGTGCCAGCTCTCCAAGTAGCCTATCCTACAATGAGCAGTTCTTC. It specifies CASSPSSLSYNEQFF.

The gene calls are TRBV18 and TRBJ2-3, with TRBD2 matching 8 bases. The germline V gene encodes CDR1 KGHSH and CDR2 LQKENI. The CDR3 extends over 14 amino acids. The V gene end was trimmed by 4 bases and the J gene end by 1 base; junction bases not matched to a gene: 1. The CDR3 sequence: CASSLTSGTDTQYF. In DNA, the CDR3 is TGTGCCAGCTCACTGACTAGCGGCACAGATACGCAGTATTTT.

This clone appeared a few times. The V gene is TRBV7-2, the J gene TRBJ1-6; 8 bases line up with TRBD1. The V segment lost 5 bases and the J segment 6 bases; nucleotides outside the gene matches: 9. The CDR3 spans 16 residues. In germline, CDR1 is SGHTA, CDR2 FQGNSA. CDR3 sequence (DNA): TGTGCCAGCAGCCAGGACAGGGAGAGGCGTAATTCACCCCTCCACTTT. Protein: CASSQDRERRNSPLHF.

The chain employs TRBV6-5 and TRBJ2-5, with a weak D call TRBD1 (6 bases). The germline gives CDR1 MNHEY, CDR2 SVGAGI. The length of the CDR3 is 14 residues. The V gene lost 6 bases and the J gene lost 4 bases, with 15 bases spanning the gap. The CDR3 nucleotides read TGTGCCAGCAGCCTAGGACAGAAGCGAGAGACCCAGTACTTC. It yields the protein CASSLGQKRETQYF.

The rearrangement joins TRBV7-9 to TRBJ2-2; weak D call: TRBD1 (5 bases). The length of the CDR3 is 11 residues. Germline loops: CDR1 SEHNR, CDR2 FQNEAQ (reference sequence). The CDR3 DNA reads TGTGCTTTGGGGCGTGCCGGGGAGCTGTTTTTT. Protein sequence: CALGRAGELFF.

This clone was observed a handful of times. The CDR3 nucleotides read TGTGCCAGCAGTTATTCGTTCGAGCAGTACTTC. This sequence encodes CASSYSFEQYF. The V call is TRBV7-9, the J call TRBJ2-7; D is uncertain. Germline CDR1 and CDR2: SEHNR and FQNEAQ (reference sequence). The CDR3 length is 11 residues. Deletions cut 6 bases from V and 6 bases from J, with 9 bases between.

The chain joins TRBV3-1 (or the pseudogene TRBV3-2) to TRBJ2-6; 7 bases are a match to TRBD1. The CDR3 is 23 amino acids. The J segment lost 0 bases and the V segment lost 0 bases, leaving 20 bases of the junction unmatched. Germline CDR1 and CDR2: LGHDT and YNNKEL (reference sequence). CDR3 loop: CASSQDPWGPTIRTGSGANVLTF. Here the CDR3 DNA reads TGTGCCAGCAGCCAAGATCCTTGGGGACCGACCATAAGGACAGGCTCTGGGGCCAACGTCCTGACTTTC.

This rearrangement joins TRBV28 to TRBJ1-2; TRBD1 matches at 9 bases. The germline V gene encodes CDR1 MDHEN and CDR2 SYDVKM. This CDR3 region has 17 residues. V gave up 4 bases and J gave up 2 bases; unmatched junction bases: 11. The CDR3 bases are TGTGCCAGCAGTTCTATGTACAGGGGGCGCGCGAACTATGGCTACACCTTC. It encodes CASSSMYRGRANYGYTF.

For the CDR3, the DNA is TGCGCCAGCAGCCAAGATTGGGTCGGGGGGAGGGATAGCACAGATACGCAGTATTTT. This codes for CASSQDWVGGRDSTDTQYF. The rearrangement links TRBV4-1 to TRBJ2-3; 7 bases agree with TRBD2. Germline lookup yields CDR1 MGHRA and CDR2 YSYEKL. The CDR3 runs to 19 residues. Unmatched junction bases numbered 12, after V lost 0 bases and J lost 0 bases.

This clone was seen just once. The CDR3 is CASSRIRTGFFTQYF. In DNA, the CDR3 is TGTGCCAGCAGTCGAATTAGGACAGGTTTTTTTACGCAGTATTTT. The J gene is TRBJ2-3, the V gene TRBV28; 7 positions agree with TRBD1. V was pared by 5 bases and J by 8 bases, with 13 bases of the junction left unmatched. This CDR3 spans 15 amino acids. Looked up from germline, CDR1 is MDHEN and CDR2 is SYDVKM.

The chain uses TRBV5-1 and TRBJ2-6; tentatively, D is TRBD1 (7 bases). CDR1 is SGHRS and CDR2 is YFSETQ in the germline V gene. The CDR3 extends over 17 amino acids. V gave up 0 bases and J gave up 2 bases, with 12 bases separating them. Here the CDR3 DNA reads TGCGCCAGCAGCTTGGAAGGCAGGGGGGCTGGGGCCAACGTCCTGACTTTC. Encoded protein: CASSLEGRGAGANVLTF.

The chain couples TRBV19 to TRBJ1-4; D unclear. This CDR3 comprises 13 residues. Looked up from germline, CDR1 is LNHDA and CDR2 is SQIVND (reference sequence). The ends were cut back, 3 bases at V and 5 bases at J, with 7 bases in the middle. CDR3 sequence: CASSILQNEKLFF. CDR3 nucleotide sequence: TGTGCCAGTAGTATTCTACAGAATGAAAAACTGTTTTTT. Using reference TRBV19 and TRBJ1-4 for the parts outside the CDR3, the full variable domain is DGGITQSPKYLFRKEGQNVTLSCEQNLNHDAMYWYRQDPGQGLRLIYYSQIVNDFQKGDIAEGYSVSREKKESFPLTVTSAQKNPTAFYLCASSILQNEKLFFGSGTQLSVL.

The chain has TRBV3-1 (or the pseudogene TRBV3-2) and TRBJ2-4; a weak D match, TRBD2 (6 bases). Germline V gene sequence: CDR1 LGHDT, CDR2 YNNKEL (reference sequence). This CDR3 region has 17 residues. V lost 3 bases and J lost 0, with 15 bases in between. The CDR3 protein is CASSHGGKALAKNIQYF. The CDR3 nucleotides are TGTGCCAGCAGCCATGGGGGGAAGGCTCTAGCCAAAAACATTCAGTACTTC.